A selection of T cell receptor beta chains follows, all from one sample in a study of T cells in localized non-small cell lung cancer. This table comes from immunoSEQ multiplex PCR, and its TCRdb copy is limited to in-frame clones, with some not included. The sample contains 30,000 to 35,000 clones, about 90% of which appear only once. This specimen was peripheral blood, taken before any cancer treatment. The receptors stem from a woman aged 35-70 years with stage I lung adenocarcinoma. The CDR3 runs from the conserved cysteine through the conserved F or W. D genes are given only for firm matches. Some rows mark clone size as missing; the rest say once, few, many or name a class of expanded clone.

abundance: NA
j_gene: TRBJ1-4
d_gene: NA
v_gene: TRBV4-3
CDR3nt: TGCGCCAGCAGCCAAGACAGTCAAACTAATGAAAAACTGTTTTTT
CDR3aa: CASSQDSQTNEKLFF

abundance: NA
j_gene: TRBJ1-2
d_gene: TRBD1
v_gene: TRBV19
CDR3nt: TGTGCCAGTAGTATTATGACAGGGAATGGCTACACCTTC
CDR3aa: CASSIMTGNGYTF

abundance: NA
j_gene: TRBJ1-1
d_gene: NA
v_gene: TRBV4-2
CDR3nt: TGTGCCAGCAGCCAAGATCCGAGGACTGAAGCTTTCTTT
CDR3aa: CASSQDPRTEAFF

abundance: NA
j_gene: TRBJ1-5
d_gene: TRBD1
v_gene: TRBV19
CDR3nt: TGTGCCAGTAGTACAACAGGGGGGGCAAGGGGCAATCAGCCCCAGCATTTT
CDR3aa: CASSTTGGARGNQPQHF

abundance: NA
j_gene: TRBJ2-7
d_gene: TRBD2
v_gene: TRBV7-6
CDR3nt: TGTGCCAGCAGCTTCGGACTAGCGGGGGAATCCTACGAGCAGTACTTC
CDR3aa: CASSFGLAGESYEQYF

abundance: NA
j_gene: TRBJ1-1
d_gene: NA
v_gene: TRBV6-6
CDR3nt: TGTGCCAGCAGCGGAGGTGGTAAGGACACTGAAGCTTTCTTT
CDR3aa: CASSGGGKDTEAFF

abundance: NA
j_gene: TRBJ2-5
d_gene: NA
v_gene: TRBV5-1
CDR3nt: TGCGCCAGCAGCTTGGGCAGGGGATCAGAGACCCAGTACTTC
CDR3aa: CASSLGRGSETQYF

abundance: once
j_gene: TRBJ2-3
d_gene: TRBD1
v_gene: TRBV7-6
CDR3nt: TGTGCCAGCAGTTCACAGGGGGTGACAGATACGCAGTATTTT
CDR3aa: CASSSQGVTDTQYF

abundance: NA
j_gene: TRBJ1-1
d_gene: NA
v_gene: TRBV5-1
CDR3nt: TGCGCCAGCAGCTTGGTGCAGGGTCTGATGAACACTGAAGCTTTCTTT
CDR3aa: CASSLVQGLMNTEAFF

abundance: NA
j_gene: TRBJ2-2
d_gene: TRBD1
v_gene: TRBV25-1
CDR3nt: TGTGCCAGCTCCAGGGGACAGGGGTTCACCGGGGAGCTGTTTTTT
CDR3aa: CASSRGQGFTGELFF

abundance: once
j_gene: TRBJ2-3
d_gene: NA
v_gene: TRBV5-1
CDR3nt: TGCGCCAGCAGCTTGGCGGGGGCAGATACGCAGTATTTT
CDR3aa: CASSLAGADTQYF

abundance: NA
j_gene: TRBJ1-6
d_gene: TRBD1
v_gene: TRBV5-8
CDR3nt: TGTGCCAGCAGATTTACAGGGGGCGCTCTATATAATTCACCCCTCCACTTT
CDR3aa: CASRFTGGALYNSPLHF

abundance: NA
j_gene: TRBJ2-3
d_gene: TRBD2
v_gene: TRBV7-9
CDR3nt: TGTGCCAGCAGCTGGCGGACTAGCGGTCGTGAGGATACGCAGTATTTT
CDR3aa: CASSWRTSGREDTQYF

abundance: few
j_gene: TRBJ2-7
d_gene: TRBD1
v_gene: TRBV5-4
CDR3nt: TGTGCCAGCAGCTTTCCGGGACAGGGTCGCTACGAGCAGTACTTC
CDR3aa: CASSFPGQGRYEQYF

abundance: NA
j_gene: TRBJ1-1
d_gene: NA
v_gene: TRBV18
CDR3nt: TGTGCCAGCTCACCGCCGGACAACGTGAAGGCTTTCTTT
CDR3aa: CASSPPDNVKAFF

abundance: NA
j_gene: TRBJ2-7
d_gene: TRBD1
v_gene: TRBV14
CDR3nt: TGTGCCAGCAGCAGCCGGGACAGGGGCTCCTACGAGCAGTACTTC
CDR3aa: CASSSRDRGSYEQYF

abundance: NA
j_gene: TRBJ2-7
d_gene: NA
v_gene: TRBV5-4
CDR3nt: TGTGCCAGCAGCCCTGACACAAACTACGAGCAGTACTTC
CDR3aa: CASSPDTNYEQYF

abundance: NA
j_gene: TRBJ2-6
d_gene: NA
v_gene: TRBV13
CDR3nt: TGTGCCAGCAGCTTATTGCTCTCTGGGGCCAACGTCCTGACTTTC
CDR3aa: CASSLLLSGANVLTF

abundance: NA
j_gene: TRBJ1-4
d_gene: NA
v_gene: TRBV19
CDR3nt: TGTGCCAGTAGTATAAGACCGCGGGGAGAAAAACTGTTTTTT
CDR3aa: CASSIRPRGEKLFF

abundance: NA
j_gene: TRBJ1-2
d_gene: TRBD1
v_gene: TRBV29-1
CDR3nt: TGCAGCGTTTGGGACAGGGGAGGCTACACCTTC
CDR3aa: CSVWDRGGYTF

abundance: NA
j_gene: TRBJ1-1
d_gene: NA
v_gene: TRBV7-2
CDR3nt: TGTGCCAGCAGCTTACGCCCGGGGGGAATGAACACTGAAGCTTTCTTT
CDR3aa: CASSLRPGGMNTEAFF

abundance: NA
j_gene: TRBJ1-5
d_gene: NA
v_gene: TRBV19
CDR3nt: TGTGCCAGTAGTAGCCCCACCACCAGGGGTAGCAGCAATCAGCCCCAGCATTTT
CDR3aa: CASSSPTTRGSSNQPQHF

abundance: NA
j_gene: TRBJ1-6
d_gene: NA
v_gene: TRBV11-2
CDR3nt: TGTGCCAGCAGCTCTAGAGACCTTAATTCACCCCTCCACTTT
CDR3aa: CASSSRDLNSPLHF

abundance: NA
j_gene: TRBJ2-3
d_gene: NA
v_gene: TRBV9
CDR3nt: TGTGCCAGCAGCGTAGGACAGTTGATGGATACGCAGTATTTT
CDR3aa: CASSVGQLMDTQYF

abundance: NA
j_gene: TRBJ2-4
d_gene: TRBD1
v_gene: TRBV11-2
CDR3nt: TGTGCCAGCAGCTTAGATGGGACAGACCTAGCCAAAAACATTCAGTACTTC
CDR3aa: CASSLDGTDLAKNIQYF

abundance: NA
j_gene: TRBJ2-2
d_gene: NA
v_gene: TRBV4-3
CDR3nt: TGCGCCAGCAGCCAAGTTCGTATCGGCACCGGGGAGCTGTTTTTT
CDR3aa: CASSQVRIGTGELFF

abundance: NA
j_gene: TRBJ1-4
d_gene: NA
v_gene: TRBV19
CDR3nt: TGTGCCAGTAGTATAAACCGGCAGGGGAGGGAAAAACTGTTTTTT
CDR3aa: CASSINRQGREKLFF

abundance: NA
j_gene: TRBJ2-5
d_gene: NA
v_gene: TRBV6-5
CDR3nt: TGTGCCAGCAGTGACAGTTGGCTGCAAGAGACCCAGTACTTC
CDR3aa: CASSDSWLQETQYF

abundance: NA
j_gene: TRBJ1-5
d_gene: NA
v_gene: TRBV6-6
CDR3nt: TGTGCCAGCATCGCCCACCCGGGCGGTCAGCCCCAGCATTTT
CDR3aa: CASIAHPGGQPQHF

abundance: NA
j_gene: TRBJ1-4
d_gene: NA
v_gene: TRBV4-3
CDR3nt: TGCGCCAGCAGCCAAGAGGAAGTTAGAACTAATGAAAAACTGTTTTTT
CDR3aa: CASSQEEVRTNEKLFF

abundance: NA
j_gene: TRBJ1-1
d_gene: NA
v_gene: TRBV6-1
CDR3nt: TGTGCCAGCACCAACAGCGTGAACACTGAAGCTTTCTTT
CDR3aa: CASTNSVNTEAFF

abundance: NA
j_gene: TRBJ2-1
d_gene: NA
v_gene: TRBV27
CDR3nt: TGTGCCAGCAGTTTAGCAGCTATCTCCTACAATGAGCAGTTCTTC
CDR3aa: CASSLAAISYNEQFF

abundance: NA
j_gene: TRBJ2-5
d_gene: TRBD2
v_gene: TRBV10-1
CDR3nt: TGCGCCAGCAGGAGCGGGGGGGCCTCCCAAGAGACCCAGTACTTC
CDR3aa: CASRSGGASQETQYF

abundance: NA
j_gene: TRBJ2-1
d_gene: NA
v_gene: TRBV7-3
CDR3nt: TGTGCCAGCAGCTTATCCATGGCCGGGGCCGGTGAGCAGTTCTTC
CDR3aa: CASSLSMAGAGEQFF

abundance: NA
j_gene: TRBJ2-5
d_gene: NA
v_gene: TRBV11-3
CDR3nt: TGTGCCAGCAGCCTTCACGGGGCGAGGGGTCAAGAGACCCAGTACTTC
CDR3aa: CASSLHGARGQETQYF

abundance: NA
j_gene: TRBJ1-2
d_gene: TRBD1
v_gene: TRBV18
CDR3nt: TGTGCCAGCTCACCGACCGGGACAGGAAACTATGGCTACACCTTC
CDR3aa: CASSPTGTGNYGYTF

abundance: NA
j_gene: TRBJ2-7
d_gene: TRBD2
v_gene: TRBV7-6
CDR3nt: TGTGCCAGCAGCCCCGGGGGGGAGCAGTACTTC
CDR3aa: CASSPGGEQYF

abundance: NA
j_gene: TRBJ1-3
d_gene: NA
v_gene: TRBV9
CDR3nt: TGTGCCAGCAGCCTCGGCTCTGGAAACACCATATATTTT
CDR3aa: CASSLGSGNTIYF

abundance: NA
j_gene: TRBJ2-6
d_gene: NA
v_gene: TRBV7-3
CDR3nt: TGTGCCAGCAGCAAATCTCCGGGGGCCCTGGGGGCCAACGTCCTGACTTTC
CDR3aa: CASSKSPGALGANVLTF

abundance: NA
j_gene: TRBJ2-3
d_gene: NA
v_gene: TRBV6-6
CDR3nt: TGTGCCAGCAGTTACTCTAGTCAGCACACAGATACGCAGTATTTT
CDR3aa: CASSYSSQHTDTQYF

abundance: once
j_gene: TRBJ1-2
d_gene: NA
v_gene: TRBV5-6
CDR3nt: TGTGCCAGCAGCTCTCTTCCCGCCACCTTC
CDR3aa: CASSSLPATF

abundance: NA
j_gene: TRBJ2-7
d_gene: NA
v_gene: TRBV13
CDR3nt: TGTGCCAGCAGCTTAGCCGGGGCAGGAGGACGCGCCTACGAGCAGTACTTC
CDR3aa: CASSLAGAGGRAYEQYF

abundance: NA
j_gene: TRBJ2-3
d_gene: NA
v_gene: TRBV4-2
CDR3nt: TGTGCCAGCAGCCAAGTAGTTGCACAGGGACATAATACGCAGTATTTT
CDR3aa: CASSQVVAQGHNTQYF

abundance: once
j_gene: TRBJ2-2
d_gene: NA
v_gene: TRBV7-3
CDR3nt: TGTGCCAGCAGCTTACAAGATCAGGGGAAGCTGTTTTTT
CDR3aa: CASSLQDQGKLFF

abundance: once
j_gene: TRBJ1-2
d_gene: NA
v_gene: TRBV2
CDR3nt: TGTGCCAGCGGGACAACTAACTATGGCTACACCTTC
CDR3aa: CASGTTNYGYTF

abundance: NA
j_gene: TRBJ2-5
d_gene: TRBD2
v_gene: TRBV5-1
CDR3nt: TGCGCCAGCAGCCAGAGGACGGGGGGGGCCGTAGAGACCCAGTACTTC
CDR3aa: CASSQRTGGAVETQYF

abundance: NA
j_gene: TRBJ1-1
d_gene: NA
v_gene: TRBV7-8
CDR3nt: TGTGCCAGCAGCCGCGGTGTTCAGGAAGGGGACACTGAAGCTTTCTTT
CDR3aa: CASSRGVQEGDTEAFF

abundance: NA
j_gene: TRBJ2-7
d_gene: NA
v_gene: TRBV6-5
CDR3nt: TGTGCCAGCAGTGAGGGCCCCAACCACTACGAGCAGTACTTC
CDR3aa: CASSEGPNHYEQYF

abundance: once
j_gene: TRBJ2-3
d_gene: NA
v_gene: TRBV6-4
CDR3nt: TGTGCCAGCAGTGATCTCGGGGCGTCCACAGATACGCAGTATTTT
CDR3aa: CASSDLGASTDTQYF

abundance: NA
j_gene: TRBJ1-1
d_gene: TRBD1
v_gene: TRBV6-5
CDR3nt: TGTGCCAGCAGTAACGACAGGGGGACTGAAGCTTTCTTT
CDR3aa: CASSNDRGTEAFF

abundance: NA
j_gene: TRBJ2-3
d_gene: TRBD1
v_gene: TRBV5-4
CDR3nt: TGTGCCAGCAGCGACCGGGACAGCAACACAGATACGCAGTATTTT
CDR3aa: CASSDRDSNTDTQYF

abundance: NA
j_gene: TRBJ1-2
d_gene: NA
v_gene: TRBV5-5
CDR3nt: TGTGCCAGCAGCTTGGTATCACAGGGAGACATCATAGCTAACTATGGCTACACCTTC
CDR3aa: CASSLVSQGDIIANYGYTF

abundance: once
j_gene: TRBJ1-1
d_gene: NA
v_gene: TRBV6-5
CDR3nt: TGTGCCAGCAGCCCCCCAGGAGGAAAAGCTTTCTTT
CDR3aa: CASSPPGGKAFF

abundance: NA
j_gene: TRBJ1-4
d_gene: NA
v_gene: TRBV5-1
CDR3nt: TGCGCCAGCAGCTCAACCTCAGCATCAACTAATGAAAAACTGTTTTTT
CDR3aa: CASSSTSASTNEKLFF